This TCR beta chain was recovered during a study of blood T cell repertoires in COVID-19. CDR1 and CDR2 from the germline V gene are SGHRS and YFSETQ. This CDR3 has 17 residues. The trim removed 0 bases at V and 4 bases at J, leaving 7 bases unmatched. Measured with immunoSEQ multiplex PCR; TCRdb has only the in-frame clones, and not every one. Of a few hundred thousand clones in the sample, more than 75% were seen once. This clonotype was sampled from a middle-aged man with active or convalescent COVID-19. The sample taken for sequencing was peripheral blood. This rearrangement joins TRBV5-1 to TRBJ2-5; 12 bases are shared with TRBD2. CDR3 nucleotides: TGCGCCAGCAGCTTGGGGGGGACTAGCGGGCCCAGAGAGACCCAGTACTTC. Encoded protein: CASSLGGTSGPRETQYF.